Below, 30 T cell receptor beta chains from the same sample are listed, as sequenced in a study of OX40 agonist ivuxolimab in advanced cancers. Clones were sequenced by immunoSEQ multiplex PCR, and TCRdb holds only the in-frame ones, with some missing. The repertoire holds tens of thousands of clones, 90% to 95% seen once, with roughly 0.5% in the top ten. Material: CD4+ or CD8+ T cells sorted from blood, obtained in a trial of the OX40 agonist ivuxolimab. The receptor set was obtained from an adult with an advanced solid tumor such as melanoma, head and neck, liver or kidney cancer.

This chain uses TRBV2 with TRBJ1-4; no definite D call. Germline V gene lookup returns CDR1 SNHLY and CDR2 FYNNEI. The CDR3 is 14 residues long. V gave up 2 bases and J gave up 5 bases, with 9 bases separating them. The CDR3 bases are TGTGCCAGCAGTGAAACGGGTGGAAATGAAAAACTGTTTTTT. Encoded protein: CASSETGGNEKLFF.

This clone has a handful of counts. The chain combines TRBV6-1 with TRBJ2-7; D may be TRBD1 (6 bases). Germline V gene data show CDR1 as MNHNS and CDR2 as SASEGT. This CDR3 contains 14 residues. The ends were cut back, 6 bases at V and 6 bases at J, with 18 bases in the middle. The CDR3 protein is CASSYRDTSFEQYF. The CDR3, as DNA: TGTGCCAGCAGCTACCGGGACACCAGCTTCGAGCAGTACTTC.

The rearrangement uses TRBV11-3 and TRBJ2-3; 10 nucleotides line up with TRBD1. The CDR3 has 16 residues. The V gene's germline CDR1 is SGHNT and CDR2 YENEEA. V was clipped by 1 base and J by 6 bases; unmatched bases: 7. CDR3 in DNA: TGTGCCAGCAGCTTAGTTTCGGGACAGGGGTCGGATACGCAGTATTTT. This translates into CASSLVSGQGSDTQYF.

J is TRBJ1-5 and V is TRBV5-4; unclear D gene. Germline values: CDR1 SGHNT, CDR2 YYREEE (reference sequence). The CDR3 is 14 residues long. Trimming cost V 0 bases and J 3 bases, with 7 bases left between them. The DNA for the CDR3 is TGTGCCAGCAGCTTGGGGGGTTTCAATCAGCCCCAGCATTTT. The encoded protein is CASSLGGFNQPQHF.

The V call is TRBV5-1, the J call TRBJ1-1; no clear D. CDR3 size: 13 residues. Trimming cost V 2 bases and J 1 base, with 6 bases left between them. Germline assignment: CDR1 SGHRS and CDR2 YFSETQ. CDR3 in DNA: TGCGCCAGCAGCTTTGGGAAGAACACTGAAGCTTTCTTT. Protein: CASSFGKNTEAFF.

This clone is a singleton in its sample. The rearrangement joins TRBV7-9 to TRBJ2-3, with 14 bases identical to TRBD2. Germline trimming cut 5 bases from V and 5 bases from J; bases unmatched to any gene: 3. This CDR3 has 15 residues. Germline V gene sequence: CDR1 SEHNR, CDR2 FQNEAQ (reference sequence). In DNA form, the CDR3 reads TGTGCCAGCAGCGAGGGACTAGCGGGGGAAGATACGCAGTATTTT. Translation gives CASSEGLAGEDTQYF.

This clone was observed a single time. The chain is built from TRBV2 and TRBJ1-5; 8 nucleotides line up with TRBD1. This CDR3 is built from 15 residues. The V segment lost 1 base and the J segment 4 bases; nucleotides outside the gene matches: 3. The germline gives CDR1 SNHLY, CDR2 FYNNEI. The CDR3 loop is CASSEVRTGNQPQHF. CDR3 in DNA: TGTGCCAGCAGTGAAGTGCGGACAGGGAATCAGCCCCAGCATTTT.

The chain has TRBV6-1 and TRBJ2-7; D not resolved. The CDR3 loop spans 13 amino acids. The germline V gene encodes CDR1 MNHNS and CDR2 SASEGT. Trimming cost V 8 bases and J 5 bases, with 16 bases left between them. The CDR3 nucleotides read TGTGCCAGCGCAACCCGGAGTGGCAACGAGCAGTACTTC. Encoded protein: CASATRSGNEQYF.

The CDR3 here is CASSTGQGAYNYGYTF. In DNA, the CDR3 is TGTGCCAGCAGCACAGGACAGGGTGCTTATAACTATGGCTACACCTTC. The J gene is TRBJ1-2, the V gene TRBV5-6; 8 positions match TRBD1. The CDR3 extends over 16 amino acids. The V gene's germline CDR1 is SGHDT and CDR2 YYEEEE. Trimming removed 4 bases from V and 1 base from J; junction bases left unmatched: 9.

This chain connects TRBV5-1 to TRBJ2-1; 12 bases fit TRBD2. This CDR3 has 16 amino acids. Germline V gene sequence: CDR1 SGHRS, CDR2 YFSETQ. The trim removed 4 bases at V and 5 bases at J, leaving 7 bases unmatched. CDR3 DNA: TGCGCCAGCAGCAAACCGGGACTAGCGGGTAACAATGAGCAGTTCTTC. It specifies CASSKPGLAGNNEQFF.

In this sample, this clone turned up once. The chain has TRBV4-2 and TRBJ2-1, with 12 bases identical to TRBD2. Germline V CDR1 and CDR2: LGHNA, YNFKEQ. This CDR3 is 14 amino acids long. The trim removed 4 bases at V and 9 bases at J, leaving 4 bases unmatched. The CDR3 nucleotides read TGTGCCAGCAGCCCTGGACTAGCGGGGCCTGAGCAGTTCTTC. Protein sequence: CASSPGLAGPEQFF.

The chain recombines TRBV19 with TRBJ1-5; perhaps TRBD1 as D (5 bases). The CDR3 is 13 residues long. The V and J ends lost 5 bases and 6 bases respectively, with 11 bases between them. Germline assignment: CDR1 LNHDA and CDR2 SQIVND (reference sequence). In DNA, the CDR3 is TGTGCCAGTAGTCCGGGGGTTAGTCAGCCCCAGCATTTT. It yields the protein CASSPGVSQPQHF. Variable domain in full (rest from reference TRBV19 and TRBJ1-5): DGGITQSPKYLFRKEGQNVTLSCEQNLNHDAMYWYRQDPGQGLRLIYYSQIVNDFQKGDIAEGYSVSREKKESFPLTVTSAQKNPTAFYLCASSPGVSQPQHFGDGTRLSIL.

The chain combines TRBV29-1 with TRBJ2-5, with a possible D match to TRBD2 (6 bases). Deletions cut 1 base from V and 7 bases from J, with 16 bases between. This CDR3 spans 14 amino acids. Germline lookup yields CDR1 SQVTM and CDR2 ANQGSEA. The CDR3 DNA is TGCAGCGTTGAAGCGGGGACTCATGGCGGGACCCAGTACTTC. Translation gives CSVEAGTHGGTQYF.

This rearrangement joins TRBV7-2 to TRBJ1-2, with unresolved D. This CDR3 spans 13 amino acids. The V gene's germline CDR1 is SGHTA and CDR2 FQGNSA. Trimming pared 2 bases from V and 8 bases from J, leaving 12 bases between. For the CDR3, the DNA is TGTGCCAGCAGCTTAACTTCCGAGGGCGGCTACACCTTC. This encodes CASSLTSEGGYTF.

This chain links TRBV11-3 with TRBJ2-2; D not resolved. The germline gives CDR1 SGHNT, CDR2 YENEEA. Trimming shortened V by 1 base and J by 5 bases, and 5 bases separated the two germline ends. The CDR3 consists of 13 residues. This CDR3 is CASSLGQTGELFF. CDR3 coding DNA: TGTGCCAGCAGCTTAGGGCAGACCGGGGAGCTGTTTTTT.

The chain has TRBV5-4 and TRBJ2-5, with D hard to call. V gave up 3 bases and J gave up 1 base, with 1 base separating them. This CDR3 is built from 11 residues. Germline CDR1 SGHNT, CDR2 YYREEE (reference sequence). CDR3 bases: TGTGCCAGCAGCTCCCAAGAGACCCAGTACTTC. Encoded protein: CASSSQETQYF.

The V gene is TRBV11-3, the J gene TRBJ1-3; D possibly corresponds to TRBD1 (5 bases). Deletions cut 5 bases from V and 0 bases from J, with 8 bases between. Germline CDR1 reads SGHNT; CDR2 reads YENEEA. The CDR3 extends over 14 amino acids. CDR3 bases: TGTGCCAGCAGCGGGGGTCTCTCTGGAAACACCATATATTTT. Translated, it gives CASSGGLSGNTIYF.

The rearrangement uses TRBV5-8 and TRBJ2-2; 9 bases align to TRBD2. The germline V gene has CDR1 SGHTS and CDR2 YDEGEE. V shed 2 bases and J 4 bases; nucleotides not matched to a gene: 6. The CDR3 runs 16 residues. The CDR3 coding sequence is TGTGCCAGCAGCTTTTCCAGCGGGGGGATCACCGGGGAGCTGTTTTTT. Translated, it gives CASSFSSGGITGELFF.

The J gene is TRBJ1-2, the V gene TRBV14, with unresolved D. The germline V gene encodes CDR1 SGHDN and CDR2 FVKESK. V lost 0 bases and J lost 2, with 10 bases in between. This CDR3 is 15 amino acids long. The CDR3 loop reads CASSQEISGNYGYTF. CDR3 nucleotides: TGTGCCAGCAGCCAAGAAATCTCTGGGAACTATGGCTACACCTTC.

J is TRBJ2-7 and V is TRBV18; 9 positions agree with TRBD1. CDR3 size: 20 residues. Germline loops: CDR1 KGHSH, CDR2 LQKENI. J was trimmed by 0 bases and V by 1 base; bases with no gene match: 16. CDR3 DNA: TGTGCCAGCTCACCACGCGTAACGGGACAGGGACTCCCCGGCTCCTACGAGCAGTACTTC. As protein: CASSPRVTGQGLPGSYEQYF.

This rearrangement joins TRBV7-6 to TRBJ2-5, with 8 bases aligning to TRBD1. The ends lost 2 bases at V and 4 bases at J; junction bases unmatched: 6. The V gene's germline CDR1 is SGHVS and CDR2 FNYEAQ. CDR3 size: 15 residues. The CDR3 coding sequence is TGTGCCAGCAGCTTATCCGCAGGGGGCCGAGAGACCCAGTACTTC. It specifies CASSLSAGGRETQYF. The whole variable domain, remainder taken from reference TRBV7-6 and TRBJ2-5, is GAGVSQSPRYKVTKRGQDVALRCDPISGHVSLYWYRQALGQGPEFLTYFNYEAQQDKSGLPNDRFSAERPEGSISTLTIQRTEQRDSAMYRCASSLSAGGRETQYFGPGTRLLVL.

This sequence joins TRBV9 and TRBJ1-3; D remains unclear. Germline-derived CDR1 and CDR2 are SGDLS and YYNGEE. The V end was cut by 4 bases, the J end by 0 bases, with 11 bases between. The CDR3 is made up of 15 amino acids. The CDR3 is CASSSIPRSGNTIYF. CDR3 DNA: TGTGCCAGCAGCTCCATTCCCCGCTCTGGAAACACCATATATTTT.

The CDR3 sequence: CASSPTMGGATGELFF. The CDR3 DNA reads TGTGCCAGCAGCCCAACCATGGGTGGGGCCACCGGGGAGCTGTTTTTT. The chain is built from TRBV7-9 and TRBJ2-2, with D tentatively TRBD1 (5 bases). Germline CDR1 is SEHNR and CDR2 is FQNEAQ (reference sequence). This CDR3 has 16 amino acids. Deletions cut 5 bases from V and 4 bases from J, with 17 bases between.

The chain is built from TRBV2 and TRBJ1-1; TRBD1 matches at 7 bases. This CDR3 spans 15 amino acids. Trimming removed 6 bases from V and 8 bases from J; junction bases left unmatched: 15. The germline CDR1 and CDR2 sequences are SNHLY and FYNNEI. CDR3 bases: TGTGCCAGCAGGAGGGGTCTTGTAAGGGGGCTGGAAGCTTTCTTT. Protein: CASRRGLVRGLEAFF.

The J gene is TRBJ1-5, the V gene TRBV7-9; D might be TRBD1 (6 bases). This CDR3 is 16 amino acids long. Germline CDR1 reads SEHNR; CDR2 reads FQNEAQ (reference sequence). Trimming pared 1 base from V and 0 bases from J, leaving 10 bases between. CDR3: CASSLEGDYSNQPQHF. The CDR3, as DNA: TGTGCCAGCAGCTTAGAGGGGGACTATAGCAATCAGCCCCAGCATTTT.

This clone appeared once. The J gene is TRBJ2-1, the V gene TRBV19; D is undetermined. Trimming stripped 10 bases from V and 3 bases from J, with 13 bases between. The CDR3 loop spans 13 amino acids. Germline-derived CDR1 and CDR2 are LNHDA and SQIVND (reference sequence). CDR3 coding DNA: TGTGCCACCGTGGATGGCCACTACAATGAGCAGTTCTTC. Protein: CATVDGHYNEQFF.

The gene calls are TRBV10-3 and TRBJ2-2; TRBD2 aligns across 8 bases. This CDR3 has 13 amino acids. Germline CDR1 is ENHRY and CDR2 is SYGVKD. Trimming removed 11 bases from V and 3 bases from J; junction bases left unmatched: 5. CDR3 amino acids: CAAAGGDTGELFF. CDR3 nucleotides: TGTGCCGCCGCGGGGGGAGACACCGGGGAGCTGTTTTTT.

The CDR3 protein is CASSYSTDREADEAFF. As DNA, the CDR3 is TGTGCCAGCAGTTACTCAACGGACAGGGAGGCGGATGAAGCTTTCTTT. The chain links TRBV6-5 to TRBJ1-1; 8 bases map to TRBD1. The CDR3 runs 16 residues. After removal of 0 bases from V and 7 bases from J, the junction contained 10 bases not matched to a gene. CDR1 is MNHEY and CDR2 is SVGAGI in the germline V gene.

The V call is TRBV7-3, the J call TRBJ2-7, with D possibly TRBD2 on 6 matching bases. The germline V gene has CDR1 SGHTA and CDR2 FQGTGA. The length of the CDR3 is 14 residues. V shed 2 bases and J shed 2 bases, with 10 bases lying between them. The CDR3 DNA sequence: TGTGCCAGCAGCTTATTACCGGGGGCCTACGAGCAGTACTTC. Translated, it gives CASSLLPGAYEQYF. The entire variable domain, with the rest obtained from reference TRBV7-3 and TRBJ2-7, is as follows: GAGVSQTPSNKVTEKGKYVELRCDPISGHTALYWYRQSLGQGPEFLIYFQGTGAADDSGLPNDRFFAVRPEGSVSTLKIQRTERGDSAVYLCASSLLPGAYEQYFGPGTRLTVT.

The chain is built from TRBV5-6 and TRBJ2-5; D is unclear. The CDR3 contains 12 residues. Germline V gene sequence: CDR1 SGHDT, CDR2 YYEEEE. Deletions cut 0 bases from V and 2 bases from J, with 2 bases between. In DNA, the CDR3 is TGTGCCAGCAGCTTGGGACAAGAGACCCAGTACTTC. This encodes CASSLGQETQYF.